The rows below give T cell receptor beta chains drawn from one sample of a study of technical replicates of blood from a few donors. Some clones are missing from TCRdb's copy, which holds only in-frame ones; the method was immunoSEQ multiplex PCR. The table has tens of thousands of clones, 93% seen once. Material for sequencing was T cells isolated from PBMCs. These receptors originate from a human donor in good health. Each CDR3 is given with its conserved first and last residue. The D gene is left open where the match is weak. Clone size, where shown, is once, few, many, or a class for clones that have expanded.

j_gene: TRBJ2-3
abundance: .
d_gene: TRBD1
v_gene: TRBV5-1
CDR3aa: CASSLGQGGIDTQYF
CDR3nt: TGCGCCAGCAGCTTGGGACAGGGGGGAATAGATACGCAGTATTTT

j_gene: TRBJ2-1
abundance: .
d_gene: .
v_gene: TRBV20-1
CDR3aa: CSAATDEQFF
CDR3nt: TGCAGTGCCGCTACTGATGAGCAGTTCTTC

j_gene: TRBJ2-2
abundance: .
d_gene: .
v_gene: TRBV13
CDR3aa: CASSEGSRGAGELFF
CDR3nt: TGTGCCAGCAGCGAGGGATCGCGTGGCGCCGGGGAGCTGTTTTTT

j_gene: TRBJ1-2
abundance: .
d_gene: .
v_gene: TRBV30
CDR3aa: CAWKAAGYGYTF
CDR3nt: TGTGCCTGGAAGGCGGCAGGGTATGGCTACACCTTC

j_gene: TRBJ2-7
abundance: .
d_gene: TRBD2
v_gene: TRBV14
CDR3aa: CASSQDSTPWRGDYEQYF
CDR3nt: TGTGCCAGCAGCCAAGATTCCACCCCATGGCGGGGGGACTACGAGCAGTACTTC

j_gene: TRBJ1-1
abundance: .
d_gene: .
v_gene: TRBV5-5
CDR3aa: CASSSIQGNTEAFF
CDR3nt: TGTGCCAGCAGCTCAATACAGGGGAACACTGAAGCTTTCTTT

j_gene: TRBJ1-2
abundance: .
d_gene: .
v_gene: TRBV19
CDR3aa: CASSIDPTGWANFNYGYTF
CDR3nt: TGTGCCAGTAGTATAGACCCTACCGGTTGGGCCAATTTTAACTATGGCTACACCTTC

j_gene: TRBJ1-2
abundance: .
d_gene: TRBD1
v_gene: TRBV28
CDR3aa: CASSGQGYYGYTF
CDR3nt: TGTGCCAGCAGTGGACAGGGATACTATGGCTACACCTTC

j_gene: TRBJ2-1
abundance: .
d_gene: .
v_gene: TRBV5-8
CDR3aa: CASSQEGAGTSYNEQFF
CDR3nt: TGTGCCAGCAGCCAGGAGGGAGCCGGGACCTCCTACAATGAGCAGTTCTTC

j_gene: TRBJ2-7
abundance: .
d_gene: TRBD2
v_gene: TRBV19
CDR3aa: CASSIGTSGLSEQYF
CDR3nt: TGTGCCAGTAGTATAGGGACTAGCGGGCTGTCGGAGCAGTACTTC

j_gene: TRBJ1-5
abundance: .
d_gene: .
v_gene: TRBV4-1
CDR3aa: CASSQATPQGLNQPQHF
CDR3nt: TGCGCCAGCAGCCAAGCGACTCCGCAGGGTCTCAATCAGCCCCAGCATTTT

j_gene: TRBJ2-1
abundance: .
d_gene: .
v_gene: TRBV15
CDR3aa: CATSRDLGSEQFF
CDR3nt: TGTGCCACCAGCAGAGATCTAGGTAGTGAGCAGTTCTTC

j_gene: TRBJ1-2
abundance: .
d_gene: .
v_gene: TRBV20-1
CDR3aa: CSARERGGYTF
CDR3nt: TGCAGTGCTAGAGAACGGGGGGGCTACACCTTC

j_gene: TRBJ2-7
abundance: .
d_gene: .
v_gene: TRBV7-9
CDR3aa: CASQFQGGTYEQYF
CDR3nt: TGTGCCAGCCAGTTCCAAGGGGGAACCTACGAGCAGTACTTC

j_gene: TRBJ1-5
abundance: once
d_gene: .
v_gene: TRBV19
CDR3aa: CASSTLPGKSNQPQHF
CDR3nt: TGTGCCAGTAGTACGCTACCGGGGAAGAGCAATCAGCCCCAGCATTTT

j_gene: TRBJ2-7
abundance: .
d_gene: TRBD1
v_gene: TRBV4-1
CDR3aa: CASSQVVTGANSYEQYF
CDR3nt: TGCGCCAGCAGCCAAGTGGTTACAGGGGCGAATTCCTACGAGCAGTACTTC

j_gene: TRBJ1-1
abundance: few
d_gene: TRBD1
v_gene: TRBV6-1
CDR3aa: CASSDRDRVNMNTEAFF
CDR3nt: TGTGCCAGCAGTGACCGGGACAGGGTCAACATGAACACTGAAGCTTTCTTT

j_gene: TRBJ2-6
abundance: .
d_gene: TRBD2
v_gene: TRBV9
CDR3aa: CASSVSGGTGANVLTF
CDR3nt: TGTGCCAGCAGCGTAAGCGGGGGGACTGGGGCCAACGTCCTGACTTTC

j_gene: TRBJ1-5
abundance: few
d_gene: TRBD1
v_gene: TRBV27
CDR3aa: CASGTGGNQPQHF
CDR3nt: TGTGCCAGCGGGACAGGGGGAAATCAGCCCCAGCATTTT

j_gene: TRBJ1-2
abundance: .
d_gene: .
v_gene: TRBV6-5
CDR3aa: CASSYSGRAKFGYTF
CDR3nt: TGTGCCAGCAGTTACTCCGGCAGGGCCAAGTTTGGCTACACCTTC

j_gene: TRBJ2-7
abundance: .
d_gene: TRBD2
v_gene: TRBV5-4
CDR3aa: CASSIMGGGEQYF
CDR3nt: TGTGCCAGCAGTATAATGGGGGGGGGCGAGCAGTACTTC

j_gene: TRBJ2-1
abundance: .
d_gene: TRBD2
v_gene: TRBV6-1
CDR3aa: CASSEYHRYGGDNEQFF
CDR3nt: TGTGCCAGCAGTGAATATCATAGGTATGGGGGGGACAATGAGCAGTTCTTC

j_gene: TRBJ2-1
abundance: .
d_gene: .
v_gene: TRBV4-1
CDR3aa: CASSQREGVNEQFF
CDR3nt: TGCGCCAGCAGCCAGCGGGAAGGTGTTAATGAGCAGTTCTTC

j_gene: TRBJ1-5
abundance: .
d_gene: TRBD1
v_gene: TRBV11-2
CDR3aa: CASSMTTGTSNQPQHF
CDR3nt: TGTGCCAGCAGCATGACGACAGGGACCAGCAATCAGCCCCAGCATTTT

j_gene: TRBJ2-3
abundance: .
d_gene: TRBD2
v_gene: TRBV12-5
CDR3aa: CASGFGLAGSTDTQYF
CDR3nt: TGTGCTAGTGGTTTCGGACTAGCGGGGAGCACAGATACGCAGTATTTT

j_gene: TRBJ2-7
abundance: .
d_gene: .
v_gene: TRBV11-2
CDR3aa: CASSSLRGRLPEQYF
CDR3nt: TGTGCCAGCAGCTCACTCAGGGGACGCTTGCCGGAGCAGTACTTC

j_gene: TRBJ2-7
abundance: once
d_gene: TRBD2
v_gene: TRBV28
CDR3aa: CASLAGYYEQYF
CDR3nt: TGTGCCAGCTTAGCGGGATACTACGAGCAGTACTTC

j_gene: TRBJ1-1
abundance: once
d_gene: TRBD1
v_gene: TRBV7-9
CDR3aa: CASSLALGRGDTEAFF
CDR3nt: TGTGCCAGCAGCTTAGCGCTCGGCAGGGGGGACACTGAAGCTTTCTTT

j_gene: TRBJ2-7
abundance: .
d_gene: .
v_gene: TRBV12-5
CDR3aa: CARAGGAQSSYEQYF
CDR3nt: TGTGCTAGGGCTGGGGGGGCTCAGAGCTCCTACGAGCAGTACTTC

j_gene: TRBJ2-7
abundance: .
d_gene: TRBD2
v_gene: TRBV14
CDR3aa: CASRGLDDYEQYF
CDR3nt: TGTGCCAGCAGGGGACTAGACGACTACGAGCAGTACTTC

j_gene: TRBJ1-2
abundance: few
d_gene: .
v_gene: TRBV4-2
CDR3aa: CASSFNLQGEHYGYTF
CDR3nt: TGTGCCAGCAGCTTCAACCTACAGGGAGAGCACTATGGCTACACCTTC

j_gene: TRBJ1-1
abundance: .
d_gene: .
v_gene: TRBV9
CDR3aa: CASSPEVVGGPQAFF
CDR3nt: TGTGCCAGCAGCCCAGAGGTGGTGGGGGGACCGCAGGCTTTCTTT

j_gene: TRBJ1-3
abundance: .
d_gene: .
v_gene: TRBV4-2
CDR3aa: CASRDSGTGNTIYF
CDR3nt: TGTGCCAGCAGAGACTCGGGGACTGGAAACACCATATATTTT

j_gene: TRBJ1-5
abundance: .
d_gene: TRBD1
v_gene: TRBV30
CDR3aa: CALSGQGNQPQHF
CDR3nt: TGTGCCTTGAGTGGACAGGGTAATCAGCCCCAGCATTTT

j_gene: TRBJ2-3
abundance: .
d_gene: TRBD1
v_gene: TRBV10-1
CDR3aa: CASSESSRDRDMHTQYF
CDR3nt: TGCGCCAGCAGTGAGTCGTCCAGGGACAGGGATATGCATACGCAGTATTTT

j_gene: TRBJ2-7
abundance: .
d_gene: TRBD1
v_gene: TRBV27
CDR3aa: CASSLYPGQQGEQYF
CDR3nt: TGTGCCAGCAGTTTATATCCGGGACAGCAGGGCGAGCAGTACTTC

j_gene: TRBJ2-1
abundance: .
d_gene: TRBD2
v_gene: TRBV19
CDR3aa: CASSILAGAVDEQFF
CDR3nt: TGTGCCAGTAGTATACTAGCGGGAGCTGTCGACGAGCAGTTCTTC

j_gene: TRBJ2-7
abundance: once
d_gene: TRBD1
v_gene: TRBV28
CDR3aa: CASSPLDRGPEQYF
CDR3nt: TGTGCCAGCAGTCCCCTTGACAGGGGGCCCGAGCAGTACTTC

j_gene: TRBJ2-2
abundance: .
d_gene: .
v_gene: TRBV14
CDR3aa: CASSQDGAGELFF
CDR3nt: TGTGCCAGCAGCCAAGATGGAGCCGGGGAGCTGTTTTTT

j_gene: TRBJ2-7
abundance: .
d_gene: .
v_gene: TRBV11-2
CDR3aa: CASSSPVRASAGEQYF
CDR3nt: TGTGCCAGCAGCTCCCCGGTGCGGGCAAGCGCGGGCGAGCAGTACTTC

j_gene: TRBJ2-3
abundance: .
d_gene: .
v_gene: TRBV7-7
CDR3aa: CASSFRAADTQYF
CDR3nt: TGTGCCAGCAGCTTCAGGGCAGCAGATACGCAGTATTTT

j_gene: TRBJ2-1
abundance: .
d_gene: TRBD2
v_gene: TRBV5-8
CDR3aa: CASNPRASGVRPYNEQFF
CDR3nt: TGTGCCAGCAACCCGCGGGCTAGCGGTGTGAGACCTTACAATGAGCAGTTCTTC

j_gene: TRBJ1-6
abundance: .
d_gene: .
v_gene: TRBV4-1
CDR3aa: CASSQVGGFNNSPLHF
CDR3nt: TGCGCCAGCAGCCAAGTAGGGGGATTTAATAATTCACCCCTCCACTTT

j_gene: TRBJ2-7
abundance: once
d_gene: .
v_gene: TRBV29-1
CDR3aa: CSGRGRREQYF
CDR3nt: TGCAGCGGTAGAGGGAGAAGGGAGCAGTACTTC

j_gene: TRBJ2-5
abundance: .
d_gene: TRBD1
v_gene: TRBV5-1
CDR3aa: CASSRLTGRQETQYF
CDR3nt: TGCGCCAGCAGCAGGTTGACAGGGCGCCAAGAGACCCAGTACTTC

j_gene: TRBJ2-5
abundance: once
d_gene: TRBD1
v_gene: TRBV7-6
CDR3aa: CASSPGFGTAPRSGQYF
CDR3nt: TGTGCCAGCAGCCCGGGGTTCGGGACAGCCCCCAGGAGCGGCCAGTACTTC

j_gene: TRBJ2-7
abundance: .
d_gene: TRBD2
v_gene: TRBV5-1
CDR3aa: CASSESGRVYEQYF
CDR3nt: TGCGCCAGCAGTGAGAGCGGGAGGGTATACGAGCAGTACTTC

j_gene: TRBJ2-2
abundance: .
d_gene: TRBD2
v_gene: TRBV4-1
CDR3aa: CASSQGLVGTGELFF
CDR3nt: TGCGCCAGCAGCCAGGGACTAGTAGGCACCGGGGAGCTGTTTTTT

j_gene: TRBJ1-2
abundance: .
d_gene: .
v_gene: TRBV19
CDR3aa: CASIAPGGVNGYTF
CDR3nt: TGTGCCAGTATAGCCCCCGGAGGGGTGAATGGCTACACCTTC

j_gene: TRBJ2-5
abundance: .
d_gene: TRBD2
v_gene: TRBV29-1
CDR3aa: CSTFGGSGSTQTQYF
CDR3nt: TGCAGCACTTTCGGGGGTAGCGGGAGTACTCAGACCCAGTACTTC

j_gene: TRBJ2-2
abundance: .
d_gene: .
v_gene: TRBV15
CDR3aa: CATSAPGRLFF
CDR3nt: TGTGCCACCAGCGCCCCTGGGAGGCTGTTTTTT

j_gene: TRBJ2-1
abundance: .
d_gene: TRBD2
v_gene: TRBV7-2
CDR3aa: CASSPYSGGAIYNEQFF
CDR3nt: TGTGCCAGCAGCCCTTATAGCGGGGGGGCTATCTACAATGAGCAGTTCTTC